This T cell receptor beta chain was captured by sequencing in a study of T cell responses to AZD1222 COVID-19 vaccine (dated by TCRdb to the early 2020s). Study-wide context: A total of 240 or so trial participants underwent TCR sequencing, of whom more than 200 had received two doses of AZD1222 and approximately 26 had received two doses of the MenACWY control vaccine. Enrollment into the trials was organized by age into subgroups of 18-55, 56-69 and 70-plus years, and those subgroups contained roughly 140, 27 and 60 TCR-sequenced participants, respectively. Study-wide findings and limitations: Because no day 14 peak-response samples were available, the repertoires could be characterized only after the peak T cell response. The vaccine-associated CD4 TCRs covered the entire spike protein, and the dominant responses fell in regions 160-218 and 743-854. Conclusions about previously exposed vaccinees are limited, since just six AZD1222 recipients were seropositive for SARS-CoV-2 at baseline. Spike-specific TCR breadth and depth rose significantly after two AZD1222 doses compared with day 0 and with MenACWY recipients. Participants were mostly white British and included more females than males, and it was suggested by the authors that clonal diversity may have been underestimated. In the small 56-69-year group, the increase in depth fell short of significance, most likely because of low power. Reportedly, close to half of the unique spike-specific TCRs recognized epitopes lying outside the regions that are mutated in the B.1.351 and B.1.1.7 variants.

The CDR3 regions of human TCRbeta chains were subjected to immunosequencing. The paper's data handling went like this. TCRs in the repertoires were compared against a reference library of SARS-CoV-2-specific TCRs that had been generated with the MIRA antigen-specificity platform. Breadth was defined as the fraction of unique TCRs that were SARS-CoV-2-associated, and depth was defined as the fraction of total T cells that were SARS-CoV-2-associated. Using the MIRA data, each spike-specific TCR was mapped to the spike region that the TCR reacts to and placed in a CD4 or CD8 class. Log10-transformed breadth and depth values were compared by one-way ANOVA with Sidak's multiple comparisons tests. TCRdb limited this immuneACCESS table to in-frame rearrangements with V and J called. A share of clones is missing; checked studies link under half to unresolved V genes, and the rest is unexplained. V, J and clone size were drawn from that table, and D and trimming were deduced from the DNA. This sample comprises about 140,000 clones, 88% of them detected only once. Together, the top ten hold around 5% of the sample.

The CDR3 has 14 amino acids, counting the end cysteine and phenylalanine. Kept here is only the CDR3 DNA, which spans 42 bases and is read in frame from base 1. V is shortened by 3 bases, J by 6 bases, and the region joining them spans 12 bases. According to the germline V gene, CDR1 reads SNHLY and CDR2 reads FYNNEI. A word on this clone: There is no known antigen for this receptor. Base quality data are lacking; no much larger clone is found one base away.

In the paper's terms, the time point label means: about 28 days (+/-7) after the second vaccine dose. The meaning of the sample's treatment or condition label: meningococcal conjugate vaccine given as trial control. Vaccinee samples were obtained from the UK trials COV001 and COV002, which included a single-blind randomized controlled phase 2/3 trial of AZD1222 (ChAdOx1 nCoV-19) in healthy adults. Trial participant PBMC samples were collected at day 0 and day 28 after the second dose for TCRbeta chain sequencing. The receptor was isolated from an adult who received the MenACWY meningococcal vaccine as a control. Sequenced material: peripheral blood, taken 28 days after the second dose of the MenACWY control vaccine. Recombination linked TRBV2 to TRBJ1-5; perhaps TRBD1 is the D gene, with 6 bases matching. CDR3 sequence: CASSDRGPSQPQHF. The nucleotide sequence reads TGTGCCAGCAGTGACAGGGGACCGAGTCAGCCCCAGCATTTT.